The clone carrying this T cell receptor beta chain was seen a single time. What it recognizes is unknown. The data stem from a study of T cell responses to AZD1222 COVID-19 vaccine. Regarding the study as a whole: Among those given AZD1222, only six or seven were seropositive at baseline. With dominance at 160-218 and 743-854, vaccine-associated CD4 TCRs spanned spike.

Germline V CDR1 and CDR2: SNHLY, FYNNEI. This CDR3 spans 16 amino acids. V shed 6 bases and J 0 bases; nucleotides not matched to a gene: 9. Clones were read by immunoSEQ multiplex PCR, and TCRdb kept only the in-frame ones, dropping some. The data show roughly 120,000 clones, with roughly 93% seen just once and 2.5% to 3.5% held by the top ten. The clonotype was recovered from an adult who received the AZD1222 COVID-19 vaccine. V is TRBV2 and J is TRBJ1-1; 8 bases fit TRBD1. The specimen was peripheral blood, collected 28 days after the second AZD1222 dose. The CDR3 here is CASRGQGYLMNTEAFF. The CDR3 nucleotides are TGTGCCAGCAGAGGACAGGGTTATTTAATGAACACTGAAGCTTTCTTT.